This paragraph covers one T cell receptor beta chain sequence. This clonotype was detected only a few times. It has no known antigen specificity. Base qualities are not at hand, and no much larger clone is one base apart. The CDR3 numbers 16 residues from cysteine through phenylalanine. The sequence is cut down to CDR3 DNA, 48 bases in frame from base 1. The germline ends are 16 bases apart after V is trimmed by 4 bases and J by 2 bases. Via the germline V gene, CDR1 is SGHRS and CDR2 YFSETQ. These data originate in a study of T-cell memory formation after mild COVID-19 (dated by TCRdb to about 2021). With respect to the entire study: TCR sequence clusters from the two donors were found to be largely donor specific. Longitudinal TCRalpha and TCRbeta repertoire sequencing tracked T-cell clones expanding and contracting after mild COVID-19 in a couple of donors. Two young, previously healthy adult volunteers made up the cohort, one male and one female. Overall results and qualifications from the work: The detection of some responding clones in pre-infection memory suggests that pre-existing cross-reactive memory T cells joined the SARS-CoV-2 response. The study included only a couple of mild cases, and larger cohorts that include severe cases with pre-infection samples were judged to be necessary. Contracting CD4+ clones were found mainly in CM and EM memory subsets, while CD8+ clones were enriched in EMRA. From day 15 to 85, contracting clones showed balanced CD4/CD8 phenotypes, whereas a second wave of clones that expanded from day 15 to 37 leaned towards CD4+. SARS-CoV-2 specificity was not confirmed for the second-wave clones peaking on day 37.

Sequencing used an Illumina NovaSeq 6000. cDNA libraries for TCRalpha and TCRbeta were prepared by 5'RACE using constant-segment primers, with sample barcodes and unique molecular identifiers added. RNA was extracted from every sample with Trizol reagent. The libraries were amplified in two PCR steps, and the second step added a second sample barcode and Illumina TruSeq adapters. Sequencing of the libraries was done on an Illumina NovaSeq, producing 2 x 150 bp paired-end reads. For the original study's pipeline: The reads were demultiplexed and collapsed into UMI-guided consensus sequences using migec v1.2.7. Using mixcr v2.1.11, UMI consensuses were aligned to TRA and TRB V and J templates and then assembled into clonotypes. A clonotype was counted as expanded or contracted only if both edgeR and NoisET called the change significant, with noise models trained on biological replicates. For edgeR calls, the cutoffs were a false discovery rate-adjusted p below 0.01 and a log2 fold-change threshold of 1. As an exploratory analysis of dynamics, max-normalized trajectories of the 1000 most abundant clonotypes were examined by PCA with hierarchical clustering. The CD4 or CD8 phenotype of responding clones was assigned using the separately sequenced CD4+ and CD8+ repertoires. TCRdb took the public reads, trimmed them with fastp at Q25, ran MiXCR for clone calling and kept in-frame beta chains. Under each unique CDR3 protein, matching rows form one entry showing the most common genes and DNA. These V and J calls rely on TCRdb rather than the paper's analysis. For this sample there are about 600,000 distinct CDR3 sequences; less than 25% appear just once. In total, the top ten clones hold 8.4% of the sample.

PBMCs were isolated by Ficoll-Paque density gradient centrifugation. This TCR was sampled from an adult woman who had mild COVID-19 (a few samples of this study predate the infection). The sample titles of this study are shuffled in the database, so cell type and time point are left out; the donor was told from shared clones. The sequencing sample was made of PBMCs or a T cell subset sorted from them (not recorded which). The rearranged chain carries TRBV5-1 and TRBJ2-1, and the D gene may be TRBD2, 5 bases matching. The DNA reads as follows: TGCGCCAGCAGCCCGAGGGCCCGGGTCGCCTACAATGAGCAGTTCTTC. It codes for CASSPRARVAYNEQFF.